One sample yielded the 27 T cell receptor beta chains listed below, sequenced in a study of identical twins. In TCRdb, the 5' RACE reads were re-called with MiXCR into one record per CDR3 protein. The table lists hundreds of thousands of distinct CDR3 sequences, over 8.5% of them singletons. These same data were also listed under a study on yellow fever vaccine responses in identical twins.

Sequencing input: PBMCs. The receptors here all came from a woman aged 18-29 years in good health.

This clonotype was observed at least ten times. V gene TRBV29-1 combines with J gene TRBJ2-7; D might be TRBD1 or TRBD2, each matching 5 bases. V was shortened by 7 bases and J by 2 bases, with 15 bases between the two germline ends. CDR1 and CDR2 from the germline V gene are SQVTM and ANQGSEA. This CDR3 region has 13 residues. CDR3 sequence: CSAIRDRAYEQYF. CDR3 sequence (DNA): TGCAGCGCTATCCGGGACCGAGCCTACGAGCAGTACTTC.

V is TRBV6-6 and J is TRBJ2-1; the D is unclear. The V gene's germline CDR1 is MNHNY and CDR2 SVGAGI (reference sequence). Trimming stripped 8 bases from V and 10 bases from J, with 18 bases between. CDR3 length equals 13 residues. The CDR3 region is CASGKAETPEQFF. The CDR3 coding sequence is TGTGCCAGCGGGAAGGCCGAGACCCCCGAGCAGTTCTTC.

CDR3 nucleotides: TGTGCCAGCAAACAGGGAGCCTACGAGCAGTACTTC. This codes for CASKQGAYEQYF. The chain uses TRBV2 and TRBJ2-7; D is perhaps TRBD1 (6 bases). Germline-derived CDR1 and CDR2 are SNHLY and FYNNEI. The CDR3 contains 12 residues. Trimming pared 7 bases from V and 2 bases from J, leaving 9 bases between.

V usage is TRBV18 and J usage is TRBJ1-1; D gene ambiguous. The CDR3 spans 13 residues. Looked up from germline, CDR1 is KGHSH and CDR2 is LQKENI. V was shortened by 2 bases and J by 4 bases, with 8 bases between the two germline ends. CDR3 DNA sequence: TGTGCCAGCTCACCATTTACCAGCACTGAAGCTTTCTTT. Protein sequence: CASSPFTSTEAFF. Supplemented by reference TRBV18 and TRBJ1-1, the full variable domain reads NAGVMQNPRHLVRRRGQEARLRCSPMKGHSHVYWYRQLPEEGLKFMVYLQKENIIDESGMPKERFSAEFPKEGPSILRIQQVVRGDSAAYFCASSPFTSTEAFFGQGTRLTVV.

The genes are TRBV3-1 and TRBJ2-7; D gene ambiguous. The CDR3 is made up of 12 amino acids. Trimming left V 3 bases short and J 6 bases short, with 9 bases between. From germline, CDR1 is LGHDT and CDR2 YNNKEL (reference sequence). In nucleotides, the CDR3 is TGTGCCAGCAGCCATTGGTCTACCGAGCAGTACTTC. Protein: CASSHWSTEQYF.

V gene TRBV7-8 combines with J gene TRBJ2-6, with D possibly TRBD2 on 6 matching bases. Trimming removed 4 bases from V and 0 bases from J, with 13 bases in between. Looked up from germline, CDR1 is SGHVS and CDR2 is FQNEAQ. There are 17 residues in the CDR3. The CDR3 protein is CASSSGPGGSGANVLTF. In DNA, the CDR3 is TGTGCCAGCAGCTCCGGCCCCGGGGGCTCTGGGGCCAACGTCCTGACTTTC.

This clonotype was seen a few times. J is TRBJ2-3 and V is TRBV6-2 or TRBV6-3; D ambiguous. CDR1 and CDR2 (germline): MNHEY, SVGEGT. CDR3 length: 14 amino acids. V was trimmed by 5 bases and J by 2 bases, leaving 11 bases between them. The CDR3 is CASSLLQTTDTQYF. CDR3 DNA: TGTGCCAGCAGTCTTTTACAGACCACAGATACGCAGTATTTT.

CDR3 coding DNA: TGTGCCAGCACCCGGGCCCCTGGGAATGAGCAGTTCTTC. It specifies CASTRAPGNEQFF. The V and J genes are TRBV9 and TRBJ2-1; no definite D call. CDR3 size: 13 residues. Germline assignment: CDR1 SGDLS and CDR2 YYNGEE. Trimming left V 6 bases short and J 7 bases short, with 14 bases between.

V is TRBV25-1 and J is TRBJ2-5; unclear D gene. Trimming cost V 0 bases and J 6 bases, with 8 bases left between them. CDR3 length: 13 residues. CDR1 and CDR2 from the germline V gene are MGHDK and SYGVNS. The CDR3: CASSEYGMKTQYF. CDR3 DNA sequence: TGTGCCAGCAGTGAATATGGTATGAAGACCCAGTACTTC.

This clonotype has at least ten counts. This chain joins TRBV25-1 and TRBJ2-7, with D perhaps assigned TRBD1 or TRBD2 (5 bases each). Germline lookup yields CDR1 MGHDK and CDR2 SYGVNS. The V end was cut by 3 bases, the J end by 1 base, with 16 bases between. The CDR3 is made up of 16 amino acids. In nucleotides, the CDR3 is TGTGCCAGCAGTGAGGGTACCGTCGGGGCTTCCTACGAGCAGTACTTC. Translated: CASSEGTVGASYEQYF.

This clonotype was observed a handful of times. This sequence joins TRBV7-2 and TRBJ2-5, with 8 nucleotides matching TRBD2. The V gene end was trimmed by 3 bases and the J gene end by 0 bases; junction bases not matched to a gene: 6. The germline V gene encodes CDR1 SGHTA and CDR2 FQGNSA. The CDR3 is 16 amino acids. As DNA, the CDR3 is TGTGCCAGCAGCTTTGAACGGGGGGGGTACCAAGAGACCCAGTACTTC. It is translated as CASSFERGGYQETQYF. Combining the CDR3 with reference TRBV7-2 and TRBJ2-5 gives the whole variable domain GAGVSQSPSNKVTEKGKDVELRCDPISGHTALYWYRQSLGQGLEFLIYFQGNSAPDKSGLPSDRFSAERTGGSVSTLTIQRTQQEDSAVYLCASSFERGGYQETQYFGPGTRLLVL.

There are many counts of this clonotype. This chain uses TRBV27 with TRBJ1-4, with D possibly being TRBD1 (5 bases). The CDR3 covers 12 residues. Germline V gene data show CDR1 as MNHEY and CDR2 as SMNVEV (reference sequence). V was trimmed by 8 bases and J by 5 bases, leaving 9 bases between them. This CDR3 is CASGAGNEKLFF. CDR3 DNA: TGTGCCAGCGGGGCCGGCAATGAAAAACTGTTTTTT.

V is TRBV11-2 and J is TRBJ2-1; TRBD2 is a possible D gene (5 bases). Germline V gene lookup returns CDR1 SGHAT and CDR2 FQNNGV. CDR3 length: 16 amino acids. Trimming shortened V by 2 bases and J by 4 bases, and 15 bases separated the two germline ends. CDR3 sequence reads: CASSLSGAGPYNEQFF. CDR3 coding DNA: TGTGCCAGCAGCTTATCCGGCGCGGGTCCTTACAATGAGCAGTTCTTC.

This chain connects TRBV12-3 or TRBV12-4 to TRBJ2-3; D unresolved. The ends were cut back, 5 bases at V and 3 bases at J, with 21 bases in the middle. The CDR3 runs 17 residues. In DNA form, the CDR3 reads TGTGCCAGCAGTATACGTATCGCAGGATCCCCTACAGATACGCAGTATTTT. It specifies CASSIRIAGSPTDTQYF.

Only a few counts were recorded for this clonotype. This rearrangement joins TRBV29-1 to TRBJ1-1; D perhaps matches TRBD1 (5 bases). V lost 6 bases and J 7 bases, leaving 15 bases between the germline ends. Germline V CDR1 and CDR2: SQVTM, ANQGSEA. This CDR3 comprises 12 residues. The CDR3 bases are TGCAGCGTAGGCGACAGCTCAGATGAAGCTTTCTTT. Protein sequence: CSVGDSSDEAFF.

This clonotype was counted only a few times. The DNA for the CDR3 is TGTGCCAGCAGGATGACAGGGTTAAACTCTAATTCACCCCTCCACTTT. Translated, it gives CASRMTGLNSNSPLHF. This chain connects TRBV6-1 to TRBJ1-6; 7 bases are shared with TRBD1. Germline V gene data show CDR1 as MNHNS and CDR2 as SASEGT. Trimming removed 6 bases from V and 6 bases from J; junction bases left unmatched: 11. The CDR3 covers 16 residues.

This clonotype has more than one count but fewer than ten. V and J are TRBV29-1 and TRBJ2-7; D might be TRBD1 (5 bases). In germline, CDR1 is SQVTM, CDR2 ANQGSEA. V gave up 7 bases and J gave up 7 bases, with 17 bases separating them. The CDR3 is made up of 12 amino acids. The CDR3 DNA follows: TGCAGCGGGGCGGCCAGGAAGGGGGAGCAGTACTTC. It codes for CSGAARKGEQYF.

The rearrangement links TRBV6-5 to TRBJ1-2, with D perhaps matching TRBD1 (5 bases). Trimming shortened V by 3 bases and J by 4 bases, and 9 bases separated the two germline ends. Germline assignment: CDR1 MNHEY and CDR2 SVGAGI. This CDR3 has 13 residues. DNA for the CDR3: TGTGCCAGCAGTTATTTCGGGGCCTATGGCTACACCTTC. This gives the protein CASSYFGAYGYTF.

The sample holds many counts of this clonotype. The rearrangement joins TRBV5-1 to TRBJ2-5, with 14 bases aligning to TRBD2. The V segment lost 3 bases and the J segment 3 bases; nucleotides outside the gene matches: 7. Per the germline V gene, CDR1 is SGHRS and CDR2 is YFSETQ. The CDR3 is 17 residues long. The DNA of the CDR3 is TGCGCCAGCAGCTCGGGACTAGCGGGAGAAGGAGAAGAGACCCAGTACTTC. Translated: CASSSGLAGEGEETQYF.

The rearrangement uses TRBV29-1 and TRBJ2-7; the D gene is possibly TRBD1 (5 bases). Trimming took off 4 bases at V and 5 bases at J, with 6 bases between the two ends. This CDR3 spans 10 amino acids. Germline lookup yields CDR1 SQVTM and CDR2 ANQGSEA. The CDR3 nucleotides are TGCAGCGTTGGACAGAACGAGCAGTACTTC. Its protein is CSVGQNEQYF.

Written as DNA, the CDR3 is TGTGCCAGTAGGGGCCATAGCGGGAGATCCGAGCAGTACTTC. This translates into CASRGHSGRSEQYF. The chain carries TRBV19 and TRBJ2-7, with 9 bases matching TRBD2. The V gene's germline CDR1 is LNHDA and CDR2 SQIVND (reference sequence). With V trimmed by 6 bases and J by 6 bases, 9 bases remained unmatched. This CDR3 is 14 amino acids long.

This clonotype was counted many times. This chain joins TRBV27 and TRBJ1-5, with TRBD1 identical over 11 bases. The trim removed 5 bases at V and 0 bases at J, leaving 12 bases unmatched. CDR3 length equals 19 residues. Germline CDR1 reads MNHEY; CDR2 reads SMNVEV (reference sequence). The CDR3 sequence is CASSAGQGAPPYSNQPQHF. The CDR3 DNA follows: TGTGCCAGCAGTGCCGGACAGGGGGCACCGCCTTATAGCAATCAGCCCCAGCATTTT.

The chain is built from TRBV7-8 and TRBJ2-7, with 7 bases matching TRBD2. With 1 base clipped from V and 5 bases from J, the junction kept 8 bases outside the gene matches. CDR3 length: 15 amino acids. Germline-derived CDR1 and CDR2 are SGHVS and FQNEAQ. As DNA, the CDR3 is TGTGCCAGCAGCTTAGGTTGGGCTAGCGGACACGAGCAGTACTTC. Protein product: CASSLGWASGHEQYF.

This clonotype was detected many times. The V call is TRBV6-6, the J call TRBJ1-5; D remains ambiguous. V was pared by 7 bases and J by 6 bases, with 4 bases between. The CDR3 has 10 amino acids. Germline values: CDR1 MNHNY, CDR2 SVGAGI (reference sequence). The CDR3 DNA sequence: TGTGCCAGCAATCGTCAGCCCCAGCATTTT. This codes for CASNRQPQHF.

This clonotype was picked up a small number of times. V gene TRBV3-1 combines with J gene TRBJ2-7, with TRBD2 as a possible D gene (6 bases). The CDR3 runs to 15 residues. In germline, CDR1 is LGHDT, CDR2 YNNKEL (reference sequence). Trimming cost V 5 bases and J 2 bases, with 16 bases left between them. The CDR3 sequence: CASSIDGGVAYEQYF. The CDR3 region has the DNA TGTGCCAGCAGCATTGACGGCGGGGTGGCCTACGAGCAGTACTTC.

V is TRBV3-1 and J is TRBJ1-2, with D possibly being TRBD1 (6 bases). V was cut by 3 bases and J by 7 bases, with 15 bases left in between. CDR3 length: 14 residues. The germline V gene encodes CDR1 LGHDT and CDR2 YNNKEL (reference sequence). For the CDR3, the DNA is TGTGCCAGCAGCCATGGACAGAACATATTTGGCTACACCTTC. As protein: CASSHGQNIFGYTF.

The chain links TRBV3-1 to TRBJ2-1; 9 bases are a match to TRBD2. The CDR3 contains 15 residues. Looked up from germline, CDR1 is LGHDT and CDR2 is YNNKEL (reference sequence). Trimming at V came to 3 bases and at J to 5 bases, leaving 5 bases not matched to a gene. CDR3 amino acids: CASSQYSGGHNEQFF. In DNA form, the CDR3 reads TGTGCCAGCAGCCAGTATAGCGGGGGTCACAATGAGCAGTTCTTC.